A selection of T cell receptor beta chains follows, all from one sample in a study of cytomegalovirus exposure and HLA in healthy donors. The protocol was immunoSEQ multiplex PCR, while the TCRdb copy is restricted to in-frame clones and leaves out a portion. This table has about 230,000 clones, about 80% appearing once. Sequencing was performed on PBMCs. These receptors were obtained from a woman aged 60-75 years in good health and CMV-seropositive. CDR3s leave out the opening cysteine and the closing phenylalanine or tryptophan.

v_call cdr3_aa
TRBV29-1 SVEGQHRVEAF
TRBV19 ASTKGAGTGTYEQY
TRBV9 ASSGGGGLTTDTQY
TRBV2 ASSERRGNNQPQH
TRBV9 ASSPGGTQY
TRBV2 ASSEDNYEQY
TRBV27 ASSLSFRTGTDTQY
TRBV6-1 ASSYGQASYEQY
TRBV7-2 ASSLNSGGASYEQY
TRBV19 ASSIVQRQAAF
TRBV27 ASSARGPAYGYT
TRBV6-5 ASRAPGGAGGYT
TRBV30 AWSVVSGWNYNEQF
TRBV10-1 ASSEPFTSGRRNEQF
TRBV5-1 ASSSGTGGSYTEAF
TRBV5-4 ASSPTTSGRIAGELF
TRBV5-4 ASSTGQGSYGYT
TRBV7-2 ASSRTSGSGSSYEQY
TRBV10-1 ASSEDRGDEKLF
TRBV30 AWSVWATPLH
TRBV7-3 ASSLSSGQGKETQY
TRBV5-1 ASSSGRASGSETQY
TRBV19 ASSMVRWADTQY
TRBV5-1 ASSKGGLAGVKTQY
TRBV6-1 ASSGGQGSEKLF